This TCR beta chain was captured in a study of CD8 T cells in ankylosing spondylitis. A remark on this clonotype: The antigen is undetermined.

Study-wide results and limits: Researchers report that disease-linked clones proved CD8+ and relatively rare in peripheral blood. In reactive arthritis synovial fluid and blood, some motif variants had been reported before.

This CDR3 spans 15 amino acids. V lost 2 bases and J 1 base, leaving 10 bases between the germline ends. Germline V lookup: CDR1 MGHRA, CDR2 YSYEKL. TCRdb re-called the 5' RACE reads with MiXCR, one entry per CDR3 protein. The top ten hold around 13% of the sample, which has around 340,000 distinct CDR3 sequences, 20% to 25% seen once. Source material: blood, either unsorted or a sorted T cell fraction (not recorded which). The chain carries TRBV4-1 and TRBJ2-3; D not resolved. The clonotype originates from a male donor with ankylosing spondylitis or in good health (not recorded which). The CDR3 DNA reads as TGCGCCAGCAGCCAACGCGGCGGTGGCACAGATACGCAGTATTTT. It encodes CASSQRGGGTDTQYF.